This is a list of T cell receptor beta chains from one sample in a study of PD-L1 blockade in urothelial cancer. Sequenced by immunoSEQ multiplex PCR; TCRdb stores in-frame clones only, minus some. Counted here are under 40,000 clones, over 70% occurring once; the ten biggest clones make up under 4.5%. Material: PBMCs, obtained around atezolizumab (anti-PD-L1) treatment. The receptors were gathered from a man aged 50 to 60 with urothelial cancer. The CDR3 runs from the conserved cysteine through the conserved F or W. The order of the fields is V gene, D gene, clone size, J gene, CDR3 DNA, CDR3 protein. The D gene is left open where the match is weak. Expanded clones are given a class, and other clones once, few, many or no size at all.

v_gene: TRBV15
d_gene: TRBD2
abundance: NA
j_gene: TRBJ2-3
CDR3nt: TGTGCCACCAGCAGAGATCGGAAATTAGCGGGAGGTTTCGATACGCAGTATTTT
CDR3aa: CATSRDRKLAGGFDTQYF

v_gene: TRBV7-9
d_gene: TRBD2
abundance: NA
j_gene: TRBJ2-1
CDR3nt: TGTGCCAGCAGCTTAGGACTAGCTCCCAATGAGCAGTTCTTC
CDR3aa: CASSLGLAPNEQFF

v_gene: TRBV11-1
d_gene: NA
abundance: NA
j_gene: TRBJ2-3
CDR3nt: TGTGCCAGCAGCTTACCCGCCGGGACTAGCACAGATACGCAGTATTTT
CDR3aa: CASSLPAGTSTDTQYF

v_gene: TRBV11-2
d_gene: NA
abundance: NA
j_gene: TRBJ1-3
CDR3nt: TGTGCCAGCAGCTCATATGGGGGTTACAGGGTCCGAGTTTTT
CDR3aa: CASSSYGGYRVRVF

v_gene: TRBV5-6
d_gene: NA
abundance: NA
j_gene: TRBJ2-3
CDR3nt: TGTGCCAGCAGCCGGGTCCCTGATACGCAGTATTTT
CDR3aa: CASSRVPDTQYF

v_gene: TRBV18
d_gene: TRBD1
abundance: NA
j_gene: TRBJ1-1
CDR3nt: TGTGCCAGCTCACTGCTTCCGGGACAGGGGAACACTGAAGCTTTCTTT
CDR3aa: CASSLLPGQGNTEAFF

v_gene: TRBV19
d_gene: NA
abundance: NA
j_gene: TRBJ1-2
CDR3nt: TGTGCCAGTGGGCACGACAGGAGAGGAGATGGCTACACCTTC
CDR3aa: CASGHDRRGDGYTF

v_gene: TRBV9
d_gene: NA
abundance: NA
j_gene: TRBJ2-1
CDR3nt: TGTGCCAGCAGCACCCACAGTGGTGAGCAGTTCTTC
CDR3aa: CASSTHSGEQFF

v_gene: TRBV5-4
d_gene: TRBD2
abundance: NA
j_gene: TRBJ2-7
CDR3nt: TGTGCCAGCAGCTTGAAACTAGCGGGACCCTACGAGCAGTACTTC
CDR3aa: CASSLKLAGPYEQYF

v_gene: TRBV5-1
d_gene: TRBD1
abundance: NA
j_gene: TRBJ1-2
CDR3nt: TGCACCAGCAGCTTGCGGACAGGGGGCTCTCCTATCTATGGCTACACCTTC
CDR3aa: CTSSLRTGGSPIYGYTF

v_gene: TRBV11-3
d_gene: NA
abundance: NA
j_gene: TRBJ2-7
CDR3nt: TGTGCCAGCAGCGCAGACAACTACGAGCAGTACTTC
CDR3aa: CASSADNYEQYF

v_gene: TRBV7-9
d_gene: TRBD2
abundance: few
j_gene: TRBJ2-7
CDR3nt: TGTGCCAGCAGCAACGGGACTAGAGGCTACGAGCAGTACTTC
CDR3aa: CASSNGTRGYEQYF

v_gene: TRBV5-6
d_gene: TRBD1
abundance: NA
j_gene: TRBJ2-2
CDR3nt: TGTGCCAGCAGCTTGATAGGAGGGACAGGGGCCAACACCGGGGAGCTGTTTTTT
CDR3aa: CASSLIGGTGANTGELFF

v_gene: TRBV6-1
d_gene: NA
abundance: few
j_gene: TRBJ2-7
CDR3nt: TGTGCCAGTGTGGGGGGAAGCTACGAGCAGTACTTC
CDR3aa: CASVGGSYEQYF

v_gene: TRBV7-9
d_gene: TRBD1
abundance: NA
j_gene: TRBJ2-4
CDR3nt: TGTGCCAGCAGCTTAGTCAGGGGGCGAGCCAAAAACATTCAGTACTTC
CDR3aa: CASSLVRGRAKNIQYF

v_gene: TRBV11-2
d_gene: NA
abundance: NA
j_gene: TRBJ2-7
CDR3nt: TGTGCCAGCAAGGATGGGACATTAGCCTACGAGCAGTACTTC
CDR3aa: CASKDGTLAYEQYF

v_gene: TRBV4-3
d_gene: TRBD1
abundance: NA
j_gene: TRBJ2-3
CDR3nt: TGCGCCAGCAGCCAGAGGACAGGGAGCACAGATACGCAGTATTTT
CDR3aa: CASSQRTGSTDTQYF

v_gene: TRBV7-2
d_gene: NA
abundance: NA
j_gene: TRBJ2-7
CDR3nt: TGTGCCAGCAGCTTAGGAGTAGGCGGTAAGCAGTACTTC
CDR3aa: CASSLGVGGKQYF

v_gene: TRBV4-1
d_gene: TRBD1
abundance: few
j_gene: TRBJ1-2
CDR3nt: TGCGCCAGCAGCCCGGACAGGGTGACGTTTTTGAGAGGCTACACCTTC
CDR3aa: CASSPDRVTFLRGYTF

v_gene: TRBV9
d_gene: TRBD2
abundance: NA
j_gene: TRBJ2-3
CDR3nt: TGTGCCAGCAGTTTGACTAGCGGGACAGATACGCAGTATTTT
CDR3aa: CASSLTSGTDTQYF

v_gene: TRBV12-5
d_gene: NA
abundance: NA
j_gene: TRBJ1-5
CDR3nt: TGTGCTAGTGGTCCTATCGGAGCTTATCAGCCCCAGCATTTT
CDR3aa: CASGPIGAYQPQHF

v_gene: TRBV12-5
d_gene: TRBD2
abundance: NA
j_gene: TRBJ2-1
CDR3nt: TGTGCTAGCCTAGCGGGGTTCTACAATGAGCAGTTCTTC
CDR3aa: CASLAGFYNEQFF

v_gene: TRBV11-2
d_gene: TRBD1
abundance: NA
j_gene: TRBJ2-3
CDR3nt: TGTGCCAGCAGACCGGACAGGGGGCGGGATACGCAGTATTTT
CDR3aa: CASRPDRGRDTQYF

v_gene: TRBV19
d_gene: NA
abundance: NA
j_gene: TRBJ1-6
CDR3nt: TGTGCCAGTAGTTCGGCAGGGGATAATTCACCCCTCCACTTT
CDR3aa: CASSSAGDNSPLHF

v_gene: TRBV10-2
d_gene: TRBD2
abundance: NA
j_gene: TRBJ2-7
CDR3nt: TGCGCCAGCAGCGATACTAGCGGGAGGGCCAACGAGCAGTACTTC
CDR3aa: CASSDTSGRANEQYF

v_gene: TRBV5-4
d_gene: TRBD2
abundance: NA
j_gene: TRBJ2-7
CDR3nt: TGTGCCAGCAGGACTAGCGGGGGTACCTACGAGCAGTACTTC
CDR3aa: CASRTSGGTYEQYF

v_gene: TRBV13
d_gene: TRBD1
abundance: NA
j_gene: TRBJ2-3
CDR3nt: TGTGCCAGCAGCCAGACAGGGGGCAAAGATACGCAGTATTTT
CDR3aa: CASSQTGGKDTQYF

v_gene: TRBV7-2
d_gene: NA
abundance: NA
j_gene: TRBJ1-4
CDR3nt: TGTGCCAGCAGCTTAGGGGGCCTTAATGAAAAACTGTTTTTT
CDR3aa: CASSLGGLNEKLFF

v_gene: TRBV27
d_gene: TRBD2
abundance: NA
j_gene: TRBJ2-1
CDR3nt: TGTGCCACCTCGATAGGGACTAGCGGGATAGGTGAGCAGTTCTTC
CDR3aa: CATSIGTSGIGEQFF

v_gene: TRBV7-2
d_gene: NA
abundance: few
j_gene: TRBJ1-4
CDR3nt: TGTGCCAGCAGCCCACGCAGAACGGGGGAAAAACTGTTTTTT
CDR3aa: CASSPRRTGEKLFF

v_gene: TRBV19
d_gene: TRBD1
abundance: NA
j_gene: TRBJ1-5
CDR3nt: TGTGCCAGTAGTGCCTTGACAGGGGGCCCGCATAGCAATCAGCCCCAGCATTTT
CDR3aa: CASSALTGGPHSNQPQHF

v_gene: TRBV28
d_gene: NA
abundance: NA
j_gene: TRBJ1-4
CDR3nt: TGTGCCAGCAGTTTTGGGGGAGGGGAGAGCGAAAAACTGTTTTTT
CDR3aa: CASSFGGGESEKLFF